This is a list of T cell receptor beta chains from one sample in a study of blood T cell repertoires in COVID-19. TCRdb keeps only in-frame clones here, not all; method: immunoSEQ multiplex PCR. Of over 350,000 clones listed, around nine tenths are singletons. Sequenced sample: PBMCs or T cells enriched from blood (not recorded which). These TCRs come from a woman aged 45-65 years who had recovered from COVID-19. CDR3s include the opening cysteine and the closing phenylalanine or tryptophan. D genes are given only for firm matches. A row's size may be missing; if present it is once, few, many or a size class.

clone size | J gene | D gene | V gene | CDR3 DNA | CDR3 protein
NA | TRBJ1-4 | TRBD1 | TRBV19 | TGTGCCAGTAGGTCAGACAGGGCCGATGAAAAACTGTTTTTT | CASRSDRADEKLFF
NA | TRBJ1-1 | NA | TRBV9 | TGTGCCAGCAGCCCTACCGTTCGGGTGAACACTGAAGCTTTCTTT | CASSPTVRVNTEAFF
NA | TRBJ1-1 | NA | TRBV2 | TGTGCCAGCAATCCCTCGGTCGGGGCAGGGGCTGAAGCTTTCTTT | CASNPSVGAGAEAFF
NA | TRBJ1-2 | NA | TRBV28 | TGTGCCAGCAGTTTGGGAGGGGTCGTGGGCTATGGCTACACCTTC | CASSLGGVVGYGYTF
few | TRBJ1-2 | TRBD1 | TRBV14 | TGTGCCAGCAGCCCGACGGGGGGACAGGGCTACGTCTATGGCTACACCTTC | CASSPTGGQGYVYGYTF
NA | TRBJ2-7 | TRBD2 | TRBV27 | TGTGCCACCTCAACAGATAGCGGGGGCTGGTCCTACGAGCAGTACTTC | CATSTDSGGWSYEQYF
NA | TRBJ1-5 | NA | TRBV28 | TGTGCCAGCAGTTTATATAAGACTAATCAGCCCCAGCATTTT | CASSLYKTNQPQHF
NA | TRBJ1-1 | NA | TRBV6-4 | TGTGCCAGCAGTGACTCATCACAGGTGAACACTGAAGCTTTCTTT | CASSDSSQVNTEAFF
NA | TRBJ2-1 | NA | TRBV4-2 | TGTGCCAGCAGCCAAGGGGGGGGCCTAAATGAGCAGTTCTTC | CASSQGGGLNEQFF
NA | TRBJ2-5 | NA | TRBV25-1 | TGTGCCAGCAGTGATTGGGAGGTTCAGGAGACCCAGTACTTC | CASSDWEVQETQYF
few | TRBJ1-1 | NA | TRBV7-6 | TGTGCCAGCAGCCGAAGAGGGGGAATGAACACTGAAGCTTTCTTT | CASSRRGGMNTEAFF
NA | TRBJ1-4 | NA | TRBV4-3 | TGCGCCAGCAGCCAAGAGGGGGGGTTCGGTGAAAAACTGTTTTTT | CASSQEGGFGEKLFF
NA | TRBJ2-5 | NA | TRBV24-1 | TGTGCCACCGCTGGCGGGGGCGAAGAGACCCAGTACTTC | CATAGGGEETQYF
NA | TRBJ1-1 | NA | TRBV7-8 | TGTGCCAGCAGCTTAAGCCGGGCTGAAGCTTTCTTT | CASSLSRAEAFF
NA | TRBJ2-1 | NA | TRBV5-1 | TGCGCCAGCAGCTTGATCGGGGTTGGCTCCTACAATGAGCAGTTCTTC | CASSLIGVGSYNEQFF
NA | TRBJ2-7 | TRBD1 | TRBV4-3 | TGCGCCAGCAGCTCCGGGACAGGCTACGAGCAGTACTTC | CASSSGTGYEQYF
NA | TRBJ2-3 | NA | TRBV27 | TGTGCCAGCAGTTCGACAGTCATCGGGACAGATACGCAGTATTTT | CASSSTVIGTDTQYF
NA | TRBJ2-2 | TRBD1 | TRBV7-9 | TGTGCCAGCAGCCCACAGGGGGCGGACACCGGGGAGCTGTTTTTT | CASSPQGADTGELFF
NA | TRBJ2-7 | NA | TRBV12-3/TRBV12-4 | TGTGCCAGCAGTTTGGAACAGTCCTACGAGCAGTACTTC | CASSLEQSYEQYF
once | TRBJ2-7 | TRBD2 | TRBV2 | TGTGCCAGCAGACAGACTTTGACTAGCGGAAGCAGGGAGCAGTACTTC | CASRQTLTSGSREQYF
NA | TRBJ1-1 | NA | TRBV12-3/TRBV12-4 | TGTGCCAGCAGTTTAGAGTTAGCTGAAGCTTTCTTT | CASSLELAEAFF
few | TRBJ1-6 | TRBD1 | TRBV5-1 | TGCGCCAGCAGCGAGAAGGGACAGGGAGGTTCACCCCTCCACTTT | CASSEKGQGGSPLHF
NA | TRBJ1-5 | NA | TRBV5-1 | TGCGCCAGCCGCCGAGCCCCAGCGGATCAGCCCCAGCATTTT | CASRRAPADQPQHF
NA | TRBJ1-2 | NA | TRBV28 | TGTGCCAGCAGTTTAGAAGCCTATGGCTACACCTTC | CASSLEAYGYTF
NA | TRBJ1-1 | NA | TRBV20-1 | TGCAGTGCTGTTGACAGCTCTGAAGCTTTCTTT | CSAVDSSEAFF
NA | TRBJ2-3 | TRBD2 | TRBV19 | TGTGCCAGTAGTATACGGGGGGGCACAGATACGCAGTATTTT | CASSIRGGTDTQYF
NA | TRBJ1-3 | NA | TRBV2 | TGTGCCAGCAGTCGGAGTCCAGCTGGAAACACCATATATTTT | CASSRSPAGNTIYF
NA | TRBJ2-7 | TRBD1 | TRBV5-5 | TGTGCCAGCAGCACCTGGACAGGGGGGTCCTACGAGCAGTACTTC | CASSTWTGGSYEQYF
few | TRBJ2-7 | TRBD1 | TRBV15 | TGTGCCACCAGTGCCCTGGGACAGGACTACGAGCAGTACTTC | CATSALGQDYEQYF
NA | TRBJ2-7 | NA | TRBV19 | TGTGCCAGTAGTCCAACAGGGATTAGTCATAGCTACGAGCAGTACTTC | CASSPTGISHSYEQYF
NA | TRBJ1-1 | NA | TRBV20-1 | TGCAGTGCTAGTGCGACATCCAGGTTTGAAGCTTTCTTT | CSASATSRFEAFF
NA | TRBJ2-3 | NA | TRBV11-2 | TGTGCCAGCAGCTTAGGAAGTGGTGCGTCAGATACGCAGTATTTT | CASSLGSGASDTQYF
NA | TRBJ1-3 | TRBD1 | TRBV5-5 | TGTGCCAGCAGCCGGGACAGCTCTGGAAACACCATATATTTT | CASSRDSSGNTIYF
NA | TRBJ1-2 | NA | TRBV4-3 | TGCGCCAGCAGCCAAGAACGTGGGGAGGGTGGCTATGGCTACACCTTC | CASSQERGEGGYGYTF
NA | TRBJ2-7 | TRBD1 | TRBV5-4 | TGTGCCAGCAGCACGGGACAGGGGGCTTACGAGCAGTACTTC | CASSTGQGAYEQYF
NA | TRBJ1-6 | NA | TRBV18 | TGTGCCAGCTCACCGGCCGCGGAGAGGGCTAATTCACCCCTCCACTTT | CASSPAAERANSPLHF
NA | TRBJ2-1 | TRBD2 | TRBV3-1/TRBV3-2 | TGTGCCAGCAGCCAAGATAGCCTAGCGGGGAGGAACAATGAGCAGTTCTTC | CASSQDSLAGRNNEQFF
NA | TRBJ2-7 | TRBD2 | TRBV28 | TGTGCCAGCAGTTTAAAGGCTAGCGGGTTTTACGAGCAGTACTTC | CASSLKASGFYEQYF
NA | TRBJ1-5 | NA | TRBV7-9 | TGTGCCAGCAGCTTAGGCAAGAGACGGAGTAGCAATCAGCCCCAGCATTTT | CASSLGKRRSSNQPQHF
NA | TRBJ1-3 | NA | TRBV3-1/TRBV3-2 | TGTGCCAGCAGCCAAGATCAGCTTTCAGGGTCTGGAAACACCATATATTTT | CASSQDQLSGSGNTIYF
NA | TRBJ1-3 | TRBD1 | TRBV7-2 | TGTGCCAGCAGCGACTCGACCGGGACAGCCGCAAACACCATATATTTT | CASSDSTGTAANTIYF